What follows are 8 T cell receptor beta chains derived from one specimen sequenced in a study of cytotoxic CD8 clonotypes in ibrutinib-treated CLL. Clones were read by immunoSEQ multiplex PCR, and TCRdb kept only the in-frame ones, dropping some. The sample holds around 150,000 clones, about 88% seen once. Sequencing used PBMCs, obtained at disease progression, from a patient treated with ibrutinib. The receptor source for this set is a human donor with chronic lymphocytic leukemia.

The chain combines TRBV7-2 with TRBJ2-7; either TRBD1 or TRBD2 may supply D (5 bases each). V was cut by 5 bases and J by 2 bases, with 13 bases left in between. CDR3 length: 14 amino acids. The germline gives CDR1 SGHTA, CDR2 FQGNSA. The CDR3 region has the DNA TGTGCCAGCAGCCCGATGGGGGTAGCCTACGAGCAGTACTTC. As protein: CASSPMGVAYEQYF.

The chain is built from TRBV9 and TRBJ2-2; a possible D gene is TRBD1 (6 bases). The germline CDR1 and CDR2 sequences are SGDLS and YYNGEE. Trimming pared 7 bases from V and 8 bases from J, leaving 15 bases between. The CDR3 covers 13 residues. As DNA, the CDR3 is TGTGCCAGCGCAAGACAGGCGCCGGGGGAGCTGTTTTTT. It is translated as CASARQAPGELFF. The variable domain in full, with the rest retrieved from reference TRBV9 and TRBJ2-2, is DSGVTQTPKHLITATGQRVTLRCSPRSGDLSVYWYQQSLDQGLQFLIQYYNGEERAKGNILERFSAQQFPDLHSELNLSSLELGDSALYFCASARQAPGELFFGEGSRLTVL.

The chain uses TRBV19 and TRBJ1-4, with D unclear. Germline CDR1 and CDR2: LNHDA and SQIVND (reference sequence). V was trimmed by 6 bases and J by 14 bases, leaving 16 bases between them. The CDR3 runs 12 residues. This CDR3 reads CASSYVEVGLFF. CDR3 sequence (DNA): TGTGCCAGTAGCTATGTGGAGGTCGGGCTGTTTTTT.

This sequence joins TRBV6-1 and TRBJ1-3; D is perhaps TRBD1 (5 bases). From germline, CDR1 is MNHNS and CDR2 SASEGT. Trimming shortened V by 7 bases and J by 2 bases, and 12 bases separated the two germline ends. This CDR3 is built from 14 residues. In nucleotides, the CDR3 is TGTGCCAGCACCCCGACGGGGGCTGGAAACACCATATATTTT. This translates into CASTPTGAGNTIYF.

V and J are TRBV6-5 and TRBJ1-1; TRBD1 matches 11 bases. There are 15 residues in the CDR3. In germline, CDR1 is MNHEY, CDR2 SVGAGI. J was trimmed by 2 bases and V by 6 bases; bases with no gene match: 5. The CDR3 reads CASRDRGLGNTEAFF. The CDR3 nucleotides are TGTGCCAGCAGGGACAGGGGGCTGGGAAACACTGAAGCTTTCTTT.

Here the CDR3 reads CASSPQDWDYEQYF. CDR3 in DNA: TGTGCCAGCAGCCCTCAGGACTGGGACTACGAGCAGTACTTC. The chain joins TRBV5-6 to TRBJ2-7, with a weak D call TRBD2 (5 bases). V shed 4 bases and J shed 3 bases, with 14 bases lying between them. From germline, CDR1 is SGHDT and CDR2 YYEEEE. The CDR3 has 14 residues.

The gene calls are TRBV5-1 and TRBJ2-3; 7 bases are a match to TRBD1. V lost 7 bases and J lost 1; bases outside the gene matches: 12. This CDR3 has 16 residues. CDR1 and CDR2 from the germline V gene are SGHRS and YFSETQ. CDR3 in amino acids: CASLRQGDIGTDTQYF. DNA for the CDR3: TGCGCCAGCTTAAGGCAGGGGGATATAGGCACAGATACGCAGTATTTT.

The CDR3 bases are TGTGCCAGCAGCCTCCTCGGCGGGAGGGACACAGATACGCAGTATTTT. It specifies CASSLLGGRDTDTQYF. The genes are TRBV7-2 and TRBJ2-3, with 9 bases aligning to TRBD2. The CDR3 has 16 residues. V trimming: 5 bases; J trimming: 2 bases; junction bases outside the gene matches: 8. CDR1 and CDR2 from the germline V gene are SGHTA and FQGNSA.